The sequence of this TCR beta chain was determined in a study of Ad26.COV2.S vaccination and SARS-CoV-2 variants. Study as a whole: The authors gave Ad26.COV2.S intramuscularly, either once or twice 56 days apart.

Deletions cut 2 bases from V and 5 bases from J, with 22 bases between. Germline V gene data show CDR1 as SGHVS and CDR2 as FQNEAQ. This CDR3 spans 19 amino acids. Produced via immunoSEQ multiplex PCR; TCRdb's table is partial and in-frame only. The sample lists around 400,000 clones, approximately 90% occurring once. This clone was picked up a small number of times. The treatment denotes: 19 received Ad26.COV2.S at low or high dose, single or two shots; 5 received placebo; per-sample allocation not given. Day 63 after the first injection of vaccine or placebo was the sampling time. An 18-55-year-old adult in Boston served as donor. The administered vaccine (an Ad26 vector) expressed Wuhan-strain SARS-CoV-2 spike.

The specimen comprised peripheral blood, sampled in a trial of Ad26.COV2.S vaccine versus placebo. The J gene is TRBJ1-6, the V gene TRBV7-8, with D unresolved. The receptor was derived from a person between 18 and 65 years old who received the Ad26.COV2.S COVID-19 vaccine or a placebo. This CDR3 is CASSLLVWEPEVNNSPLHF. The CDR3 DNA sequence: TGTGCCAGCAGCTTATTGGTTTGGGAGCCTGAAGTTAATAATTCACCCCTCCACTTT.